Reported below is one T cell receptor beta chain. Its specificity is not known. Profiling relied on immunoSEQ multiplex PCR, and the TCRdb table lists in-frame clones only, not all of them. The sample lists approximately 90,000 clones; approximately 91% were seen once. The data belong to a study of T cell responses to AZD1222 COVID-19 vaccine. Findings and limits, study-wide: Targeting of unmutated variant regions was reportedly seen in nearly half of spike-specific TCRs.

Sequenced material: peripheral blood, taken on day 0 of AZD1222 vaccination. This sequence originates from an adult in good health.

CDR3 DNA sequence: TGTGCCAGCACCCCTCTTACTCAGGTGGCAGATACGCAGTATTTT. Translated, it gives CASTPLTQVADTQYF. V usage is TRBV9 and J usage is TRBJ2-3; D gene uncertain. With 6 bases removed from V and 4 bases from J, the gap between germline ends came to 18 bases. The CDR3 runs 15 residues. Germline V gene lookup returns CDR1 SGDLS and CDR2 YYNGEE.